This T cell receptor (beta chain) was profiled in a study of T cell responses to AZD1222 COVID-19 vaccine. TCRdb keeps only in-frame clones here, not all; method: immunoSEQ multiplex PCR. The sample lists 98,000 or so clones; approximately 89% were seen once. The CDR3 sequence is 15 residues long. The germline gives CDR1 MGHRA, CDR2 YSYEKL. V was cut by 3 bases and J by 3 bases, with 14 bases left in between. The sample was peripheral blood, taken on day 0 of MenACWY control vaccination. The receptor comes from an adult in good health. The chain employs TRBV4-1 and TRBJ1-1; D not resolved. This CDR3 is CASSQVMLPDTEAFF. In nucleotides, the CDR3 is TGCGCCAGCAGCCAGGTCATGCTCCCTGACACTGAAGCTTTCTTT.